Shown below are 5 T cell receptor beta chains from a single sample sequenced in a study of cytomegalovirus exposure and HLA in healthy donors. The study ran its PCR with 60 Vbeta and 13 Jbeta primers. TCRdb's table, derived via immunoSEQ multiplex PCR, lists solely in-frame clones and lacks some. The data hold under 200,000 clones, with roughly 76% observed a single time. Material: PBMCs. The source of these receptors is a man between 40 and 49 years old in good health and CMV-seropositive.

J is TRBJ2-3 and V is TRBV6-5, with a tentative D call TRBD2 (5 bases). Germline CDR1 reads MNHEY; CDR2 reads SVGAGI. Trimming took off 3 bases at V and 0 bases at J, with 7 bases between the two ends. The CDR3 runs to 14 residues. The chain's CDR3 is CASSYSESTDTQYF. The CDR3 DNA is TGTGCCAGCAGTTATAGCGAAAGCACAGATACGCAGTATTTT.

The chain uses TRBV7-9 and TRBJ2-3, with D possibly TRBD1 on 6 matching bases. This CDR3 has 15 residues. Germline CDR1 and CDR2: SEHNR and FQNEAQ (reference sequence). The germline V and J ends were trimmed by 10 bases and 2 bases, with 19 bases remaining between them. CDR3: CAISDGTRVTDTQYF. CDR3 nucleotides: TGTGCCATTTCTGACGGGACACGCGTCACAGATACGCAGTATTTT.

There are a few counts of this clone. The genes are TRBV6-1 and TRBJ1-2, with D maybe TRBD1 (6 bases). The germline V gene has CDR1 MNHNS and CDR2 SASEGT. V shed 3 bases and J shed 0 bases, with 14 bases lying between them. This CDR3 has 16 residues. DNA for the CDR3: TGTGCCAGCAGTGAGGGGGGGGCGGGAGCTAACTATGGCTACACCTTC. Its translation: CASSEGGAGANYGYTF.

In DNA form, the CDR3 reads TGTGCCAGCAGTAGGGGTGAAGGCTATGGCTACACCTTC. Residues: CASSRGEGYGYTF. The rearrangement joins TRBV6-4 to TRBJ1-2; maybe TRBD1 (5 bases). The CDR3 is 13 residues long. Deletions cut 5 bases from V and 4 bases from J, with 11 bases between. The germline V gene has CDR1 MRHNA and CDR2 SNTAGT.

This clone was recorded once. V usage is TRBV6-5 and J usage is TRBJ2-1, with 13 bases that match TRBD2. CDR1 and CDR2 (germline): MNHEY, SVGAGI. V gave up 5 bases and J gave up 6 bases; unmatched junction bases: 4. The CDR3 length is 15 residues. In nucleotides, the CDR3 is TGTGCCAGCAGTAATGGACTAGCGGGGGCCAATGAGCAGTTCTTC. Translating it yields CASSNGLAGANEQFF.